A selection of T cell receptor beta chains follows, all from one sample in a study of cytotoxic CD8 clonotypes in ibrutinib-treated CLL. The repertoire was sequenced with immunoSEQ multiplex PCR; TCRdb's copy has only in-frame clones and lacks some. Seen here are 300,000 to 350,000 clones, around four fifths observed once, and the top ten hold 5.5% to 8%. The material was PBMCs, obtained before ibrutinib treatment. The receptors shown here come from a human donor with chronic lymphocytic leukemia. Each CDR3 is given with its conserved first and last residue. Each record gives: V gene, clone size, J gene, D gene, CDR3 DNA, CDR3 protein. A D gene is named only where the DNA matches it firmly. Rows give clone size only sometimes, using once, few, many, or a class for an expanded clone.

v_call: TRBV6-6
clone_size: few
j_call: TRBJ2-7
d_call: .
cdr3_nt: TGTGCCAGCAGTGAGACCTACGAGCAGTACTTC
cdr3_aa: CASSETYEQYF

v_call: TRBV7-9
clone_size: .
j_call: TRBJ2-1
d_call: TRBD1
cdr3_nt: TGTGCCAGCAGCCTCGGGACAGGGTTATTAAATGAGCAGTTCTTC
cdr3_aa: CASSLGTGLLNEQFF

v_call: TRBV7-6
clone_size: few
j_call: TRBJ1-2
d_call: .
cdr3_nt: TGTGCCAGCAGCGCGGTGGGACGCGGCTACACCTTC
cdr3_aa: CASSAVGRGYTF

v_call: TRBV5-5
clone_size: .
j_call: TRBJ1-4
d_call: .
cdr3_nt: TGTGCCAGCAGCTCAGCAAGTGTGGGGACTAATGAAAAACTGTTTTTT
cdr3_aa: CASSSASVGTNEKLFF

v_call: TRBV30
clone_size: few
j_call: TRBJ1-2
d_call: .
cdr3_nt: TGTGCCCAGGATGGCTACACCTTC
cdr3_aa: CAQDGYTF

v_call: TRBV27
clone_size: .
j_call: TRBJ2-3
d_call: .
cdr3_nt: TGTGCCAGCAGTCCTTCCCTACTCGGTGCGGATACGCAGTATTTT
cdr3_aa: CASSPSLLGADTQYF

v_call: TRBV6-1
clone_size: .
j_call: TRBJ2-7
d_call: .
cdr3_nt: TGTGCCAGCAGTGCCTGGGCCGGTTACTACGAGCAGTACTTC
cdr3_aa: CASSAWAGYYEQYF

v_call: TRBV12-5
clone_size: .
j_call: TRBJ2-7
d_call: TRBD2
cdr3_nt: TGTGCTAGTGGTTTCGGACTAGGGACTCCTTACGAGCAGTACTTC
cdr3_aa: CASGFGLGTPYEQYF

v_call: TRBV7-2
clone_size: few
j_call: TRBJ1-4
d_call: .
cdr3_nt: TGTGCCAGCAGCTTGGGGGGGCATGGTGAAAAACTGTTTTTT
cdr3_aa: CASSLGGHGEKLFF

v_call: TRBV6-5
clone_size: .
j_call: TRBJ2-1
d_call: .
cdr3_nt: TGTGCCAGCAGTTATGGTATTGAGCAGTTCTTC
cdr3_aa: CASSYGIEQFF

v_call: TRBV28
clone_size: .
j_call: TRBJ1-5
d_call: TRBD1
cdr3_nt: TGTGCCAGTACGACAACGGGGACAGTCTATAGCAATCAGCCCCAGCATTTT
cdr3_aa: CASTTTGTVYSNQPQHF

v_call: TRBV6-5
clone_size: few
j_call: TRBJ1-2
d_call: .
cdr3_nt: TGTGCCAGCAGTTACTCGTTGGACACTCGCTATGGCTACACCTTC
cdr3_aa: CASSYSLDTRYGYTF

v_call: TRBV4-3
clone_size: .
j_call: TRBJ2-2
d_call: TRBD2
cdr3_nt: TGCGCCAGCAGCCAAGATTTGCAGCGGGGGCTTTACACCGGGGAGCTGTTTTTT
cdr3_aa: CASSQDLQRGLYTGELFF

v_call: TRBV2
clone_size: .
j_call: TRBJ2-7
d_call: TRBD2
cdr3_nt: TGTGCCAGCAGTGTTAGCGGGCCTACCTACGAGCAGTACTTC
cdr3_aa: CASSVSGPTYEQYF

v_call: TRBV27
clone_size: .
j_call: TRBJ2-3
d_call: .
cdr3_nt: TGTGCCAGCAGTCGCCGGGGGCAGAGCACAGATACGCAGTATTTT
cdr3_aa: CASSRRGQSTDTQYF

v_call: TRBV30
clone_size: .
j_call: TRBJ1-3
d_call: .
cdr3_nt: TGTGCCTGGGGTGCTGGAAACACCATATATTTT
cdr3_aa: CAWGAGNTIYF

v_call: TRBV18
clone_size: once
j_call: TRBJ1-3
d_call: .
cdr3_nt: TGTGCCAGCTCACGCTCCGGCGAGGGAGGAAACACCATATATTTT
cdr3_aa: CASSRSGEGGNTIYF

v_call: TRBV27
clone_size: few
j_call: TRBJ1-2
d_call: .
cdr3_nt: TGTGCCAGCAGTTCCCTAGGGGTTGATAGCTATGGCTACACCTTC
cdr3_aa: CASSSLGVDSYGYTF

v_call: TRBV7-2
clone_size: few
j_call: TRBJ2-5
d_call: TRBD2
cdr3_nt: TGTGCCAGCAGCTTAGGCTCTAGCGGAAAACAAGAGACCCAGTACTTC
cdr3_aa: CASSLGSSGKQETQYF

v_call: TRBV30
clone_size: .
j_call: TRBJ2-3
d_call: .
cdr3_nt: TGTGCCTGGAGTGTACAAGTTGAGGGTACGCAGTATTTT
cdr3_aa: CAWSVQVEGTQYF

v_call: TRBV30
clone_size: .
j_call: TRBJ2-5
d_call: .
cdr3_nt: TGTGCCTGGAGAGGGGGGACATCAAAAGGGGAGACCCAGTACTTC
cdr3_aa: CAWRGGTSKGETQYF

v_call: TRBV5-6
clone_size: few
j_call: TRBJ1-2
d_call: .
cdr3_nt: TGTGCCAGCAGCTTGGTCCGAGCTGGCTACACCTTC
cdr3_aa: CASSLVRAGYTF

v_call: TRBV27
clone_size: few
j_call: TRBJ2-1
d_call: .
cdr3_nt: TGTGCCAGCAGTTTTCGGAATGAGCAGTTCTTC
cdr3_aa: CASSFRNEQFF

v_call: TRBV5-4
clone_size: .
j_call: TRBJ2-7
d_call: TRBD2
cdr3_nt: TGTGCCAGCAGGCTAGCGGGAGGCGTCCCCGAGCAGTACTTC
cdr3_aa: CASRLAGGVPEQYF

v_call: TRBV2
clone_size: .
j_call: TRBJ1-1
d_call: .
cdr3_nt: TGTGCCAGCAGTGATAGGGGAACCACTGAAGCTTTCTTT
cdr3_aa: CASSDRGTTEAFF

v_call: TRBV5-6
clone_size: .
j_call: TRBJ2-7
d_call: TRBD1
cdr3_nt: TGTGCCAGCAGCTGGTGGGACAGGGACTACGAGCAGTACTTC
cdr3_aa: CASSWWDRDYEQYF

v_call: TRBV7-2
clone_size: .
j_call: TRBJ2-7
d_call: .
cdr3_nt: TGTGCCAGCAGCTTACCCCCGGGCTCCTACGAGCAGTACTTC
cdr3_aa: CASSLPPGSYEQYF

v_call: TRBV30
clone_size: .
j_call: TRBJ2-1
d_call: TRBD2
cdr3_nt: TGTGCCTGGACCCCCGGGACTAGCGGTCGGTGGCAGTTCTTC
cdr3_aa: CAWTPGTSGRWQFF

v_call: TRBV19
clone_size: .
j_call: TRBJ2-7
d_call: TRBD1
cdr3_nt: TGTGCCAGTAGTATGTCAGGGGGCTTTGCCTACGAGCAGTACTTC
cdr3_aa: CASSMSGGFAYEQYF

v_call: TRBV2
clone_size: .
j_call: TRBJ2-1
d_call: .
cdr3_nt: TGTGCCAGCAAGGCCGTCTCCTACAATGAGCAGTTCTTC
cdr3_aa: CASKAVSYNEQFF

v_call: TRBV27
clone_size: few
j_call: TRBJ1-3
d_call: .
cdr3_nt: TGTGCCAGCAGGACAGGTACTGGAAACACCATATATTTT
cdr3_aa: CASRTGTGNTIYF

v_call: TRBV5-1
clone_size: .
j_call: TRBJ2-1
d_call: TRBD1
cdr3_nt: TGCGCCAGCAGCTTGGAGGCAGGGGGCCTATTAGAGCAGTTCTTC
cdr3_aa: CASSLEAGGLLEQFF

v_call: TRBV5-1
clone_size: .
j_call: TRBJ1-1
d_call: .
cdr3_nt: TGCGCCAGCAGCTTGGTGTGGCGGTTAGATAACACTGAAGCTTTCTTT
cdr3_aa: CASSLVWRLDNTEAFF

v_call: TRBV29-1
clone_size: .
j_call: TRBJ1-3
d_call: TRBD1
cdr3_nt: TGCAGCGTTGCGGACAGGGGGTCTGGAAACACCATATATTTT
cdr3_aa: CSVADRGSGNTIYF

v_call: TRBV7-2
clone_size: .
j_call: TRBJ2-7
d_call: TRBD2
cdr3_nt: TGTGCCAGCAGCTTATTTGCGGGAGCAGCCTACGAGCAGTACTTC
cdr3_aa: CASSLFAGAAYEQYF

v_call: TRBV19
clone_size: .
j_call: TRBJ2-7
d_call: .
cdr3_nt: TGTGCCAGTAGTATTGGTTACGCCTGGGGCTACGAGCAGTACTTC
cdr3_aa: CASSIGYAWGYEQYF

v_call: TRBV4-2
clone_size: .
j_call: TRBJ2-7
d_call: TRBD1
cdr3_nt: TGTGCCAGCAGCCAAGGGGACAGGCGCTCCTACGAGCAGTACTTC
cdr3_aa: CASSQGDRRSYEQYF

v_call: TRBV19
clone_size: .
j_call: TRBJ1-4
d_call: .
cdr3_nt: TGTGCCAGTAGTTGGGGGTCAACTAATGAAAAACTGTTTTTT
cdr3_aa: CASSWGSTNEKLFF

v_call: TRBV5-1
clone_size: .
j_call: TRBJ1-2
d_call: TRBD1
cdr3_nt: TGCGCCAGCAGCCCACGGACAGGGGGCGGGTATGGCTACACCTTC
cdr3_aa: CASSPRTGGGYGYTF

v_call: TRBV10-2
clone_size: .
j_call: TRBJ2-5
d_call: .
cdr3_nt: TGCGCCAGCAGTGGGGCAGGGATCGGTGAGACCCAGTACTTC
cdr3_aa: CASSGAGIGETQYF

v_call: TRBV29-1
clone_size: .
j_call: TRBJ2-7
d_call: .
cdr3_nt: TGCAGCGTTTTGGTAGCGGCCTACGAGCAGTACTTC
cdr3_aa: CSVLVAAYEQYF